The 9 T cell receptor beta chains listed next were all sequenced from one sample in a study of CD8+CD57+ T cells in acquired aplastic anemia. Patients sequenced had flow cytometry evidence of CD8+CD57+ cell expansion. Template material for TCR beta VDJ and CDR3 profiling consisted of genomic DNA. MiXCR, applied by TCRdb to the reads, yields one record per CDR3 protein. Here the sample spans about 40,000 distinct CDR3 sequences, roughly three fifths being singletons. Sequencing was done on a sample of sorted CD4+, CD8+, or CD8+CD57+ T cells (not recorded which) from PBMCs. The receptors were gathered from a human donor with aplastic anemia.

The DNA for the CDR3 is TGTGCCAGCAGTGGACGGGGGGGGCCAGATACGCAGTATTTT. Its protein product is CASSGRGGPDTQYF. The chain joins TRBV2 to TRBJ2-3; 8 positions match TRBD2. V was clipped by 4 bases and J by 4 bases; unmatched bases: 4. The CDR3 sequence is 14 residues long. CDR1 is SNHLY, CDR2 FYNNEI, per germline.

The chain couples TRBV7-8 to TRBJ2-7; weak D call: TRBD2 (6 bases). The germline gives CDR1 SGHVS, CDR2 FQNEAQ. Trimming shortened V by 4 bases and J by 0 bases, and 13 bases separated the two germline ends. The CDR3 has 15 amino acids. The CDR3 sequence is CASSSPGLDSYEQYF. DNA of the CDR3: TGTGCCAGCAGCTCCCCGGGACTCGACTCCTACGAGCAGTACTTC.

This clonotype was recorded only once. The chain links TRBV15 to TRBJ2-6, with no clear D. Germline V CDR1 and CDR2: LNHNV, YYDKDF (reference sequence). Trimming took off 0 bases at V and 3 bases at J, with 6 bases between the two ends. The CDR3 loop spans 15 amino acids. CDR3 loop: CATSRDVGGANVLTF. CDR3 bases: TGTGCCACCAGCAGAGATGTCGGTGGGGCCAACGTCCTGACTTTC.

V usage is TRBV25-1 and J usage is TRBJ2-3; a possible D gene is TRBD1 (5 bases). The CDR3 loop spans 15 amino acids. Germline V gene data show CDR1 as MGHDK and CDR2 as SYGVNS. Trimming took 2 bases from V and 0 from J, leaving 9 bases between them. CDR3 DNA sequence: TGTGCCAGCAGTGAAGGGGCAACTAGCACAGATACGCAGTATTTT. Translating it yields CASSEGATSTDTQYF.

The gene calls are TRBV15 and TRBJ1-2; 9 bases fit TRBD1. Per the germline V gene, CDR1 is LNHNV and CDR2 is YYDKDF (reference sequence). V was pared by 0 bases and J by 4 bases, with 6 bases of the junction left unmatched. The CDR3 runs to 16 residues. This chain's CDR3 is CATSRDYQGQGYGYTF. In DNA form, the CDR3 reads TGTGCCACCAGCAGAGATTACCAGGGACAGGGCTATGGCTACACCTTC.

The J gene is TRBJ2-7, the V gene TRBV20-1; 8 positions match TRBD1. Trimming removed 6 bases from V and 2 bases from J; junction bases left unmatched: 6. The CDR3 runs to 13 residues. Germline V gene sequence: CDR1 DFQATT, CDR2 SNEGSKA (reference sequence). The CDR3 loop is CSAGDRPPYEQYF. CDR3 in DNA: TGCAGTGCCGGGGACAGGCCACCCTACGAGCAGTACTTC.

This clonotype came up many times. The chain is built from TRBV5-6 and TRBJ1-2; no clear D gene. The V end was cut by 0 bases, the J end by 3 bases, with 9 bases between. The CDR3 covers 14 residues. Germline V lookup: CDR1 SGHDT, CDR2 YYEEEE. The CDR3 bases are TGTGCCAGCAGCTTGGTCGGCAGCTACTATGGCTACACCTTC. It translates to CASSLVGSYYGYTF.

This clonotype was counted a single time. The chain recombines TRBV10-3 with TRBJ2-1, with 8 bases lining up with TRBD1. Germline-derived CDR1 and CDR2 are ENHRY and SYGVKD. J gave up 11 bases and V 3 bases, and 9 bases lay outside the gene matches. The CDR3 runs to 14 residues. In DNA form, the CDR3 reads TGTGCCATCAGTGATGACAGGGGCTTCGATCAGCAGTTCTTC. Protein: CAISDDRGFDQQFF.

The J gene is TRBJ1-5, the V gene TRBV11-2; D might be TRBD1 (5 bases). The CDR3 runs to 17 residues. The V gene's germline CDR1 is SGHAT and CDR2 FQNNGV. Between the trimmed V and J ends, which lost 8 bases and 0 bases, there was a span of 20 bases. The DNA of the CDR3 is TGTGCCAGCTCCTTAATGGGGGAACTTTATAGCAATCAGCCCCAGCATTTT. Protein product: CASSLMGELYSNQPQHF.